The 10 T cell receptor beta chains below were found in one sample sequenced in a study of blood T cell repertoires in COVID-19. TCRdb keeps only in-frame clones here, not all; method: immunoSEQ multiplex PCR. The repertoire holds just under 150,000 clones, about 89% seen once, with 35% to 40% in the top ten. Sequencing was performed on peripheral blood. The source of these receptors is a man between 50 and 59 years old who had recovered from COVID-19.

V gene TRBV11-2 combines with J gene TRBJ2-7; D is perhaps TRBD2 (5 bases). The ends were cut back, 3 bases at V and 2 bases at J, with 8 bases in the middle. The CDR3 is 13 amino acids. The V gene's germline CDR1 is SGHAT and CDR2 FQNNGV. The CDR3 nucleotides are TGTGCCAGCAGCTTCGGGATAACCTACGAGCAGTACTTC. This translates into CASSFGITYEQYF.

This clone was observed once. The chain has TRBV7-6 and TRBJ1-6; D is perhaps TRBD1 (5 bases). V was pared by 5 bases and J by 7 bases, with 18 bases between. Per germline, CDR1 SGHVS and CDR2 FNYEAQ. The CDR3 spans 16 residues. CDR3 sequence (DNA): TGTGCCAGCAGCAGGGGCTGGGGCGCCCGGAATTCACCCCTCCACTTT. It translates to CASSRGWGARNSPLHF.

J is TRBJ2-7 and V is TRBV10-3, with 13 bases matching TRBD2. The germline V gene has CDR1 ENHRY and CDR2 SYGVKD. CDR3 length: 15 amino acids. V dropped 3 bases and J dropped 7; count of bases not matched to a gene: 6. The CDR3 here is CAISELAGGPGEQYF. CDR3 DNA: TGTGCCATCAGTGAACTAGCGGGGGGGCCTGGAGAGCAGTACTTC.

CDR3 sequence: CSVESDPRGGYTF. The CDR3, as DNA: TGCAGCGTTGAGTCTGACCCTAGGGGTGGCTACACCTTC. The J gene is TRBJ1-2, the V gene TRBV29-1; tentatively, D is TRBD1 (5 bases). Germline CDR1 reads SQVTM; CDR2 reads ANQGSEA. Trimming took 3 bases from V and 7 from J, leaving 15 bases between them. There are 13 residues in the CDR3.

This clone was detected only a few times. The rearrangement links TRBV14 to TRBJ1-6, with D hard to call. Trimming removed 0 bases from V and 1 base from J, with 10 bases in between. Germline V gene data show CDR1 as SGHDN and CDR2 as FVKESK. This CDR3 spans 17 amino acids. CDR3 DNA: TGTGCCAGCAGCCAAGATCCAACAGATTCCTATAATTCACCCCTCCACTTT. It translates to CASSQDPTDSYNSPLHF.

This clone was counted a single time. V gene TRBV4-3 combines with J gene TRBJ1-2, with D maybe TRBD1 (5 bases). The germline gives CDR1 LGHNA, CDR2 YSLEER. The CDR3 spans 15 residues. Trimming pared 1 base from V and 8 bases from J, leaving 17 bases between. The CDR3 is CASSQGIGGTIGYTF. CDR3 DNA: TGCGCCAGCAGCCAAGGGATTGGAGGGACGATCGGCTACACCTTC.

This chain uses TRBV12-3 or TRBV12-4 with TRBJ1-5; 7 bases agree with TRBD1. This CDR3 is built from 13 residues. With 7 bases clipped from V and 7 bases from J, the junction kept 7 bases outside the gene matches. CDR3 amino acids: CASKEQGMQPQHF. The CDR3 DNA reads as TGTGCCAGCAAGGAACAGGGGATGCAGCCCCAGCATTTT.

This rearrangement joins TRBV12-3 or TRBV12-4 to TRBJ2-7; D remains ambiguous. The CDR3 is made up of 12 amino acids. The V and J ends lost 7 bases and 3 bases respectively, with 10 bases between them. CDR3 protein: CASTPGFYEQYF. The CDR3 DNA reads as TGTGCCAGCACGCCGGGTTTCTACGAGCAGTACTTC.

CDR3 in amino acids: CASSVGTVSGNTIYF. CDR3 bases: TGTGCCAGCAGCGTTGGGACAGTCTCTGGAAACACCATATATTTT. V is TRBV9 and J is TRBJ1-3; TRBD1 agrees at 7 bases. CDR1 is SGDLS and CDR2 is YYNGEE in the germline V gene. V lost 2 bases to trimming and J lost 0 bases; unmatched junction nucleotides: 2. The CDR3 has 15 amino acids.

The rearrangement uses TRBV4-1 and TRBJ1-1, with TRBD1 identical over 7 bases. This CDR3 contains 17 residues. V lost 5 bases to trimming and J lost 1 base; unmatched junction nucleotides: 13. Germline V gene data show CDR1 as MGHRA and CDR2 as YSYEKL. Here the CDR3 DNA reads TGCGCCAGCAGCAAGGGCCACGGGACAGACGAGAACACTGAAGCTTTCTTT. It specifies CASSKGHGTDENTEAFF.